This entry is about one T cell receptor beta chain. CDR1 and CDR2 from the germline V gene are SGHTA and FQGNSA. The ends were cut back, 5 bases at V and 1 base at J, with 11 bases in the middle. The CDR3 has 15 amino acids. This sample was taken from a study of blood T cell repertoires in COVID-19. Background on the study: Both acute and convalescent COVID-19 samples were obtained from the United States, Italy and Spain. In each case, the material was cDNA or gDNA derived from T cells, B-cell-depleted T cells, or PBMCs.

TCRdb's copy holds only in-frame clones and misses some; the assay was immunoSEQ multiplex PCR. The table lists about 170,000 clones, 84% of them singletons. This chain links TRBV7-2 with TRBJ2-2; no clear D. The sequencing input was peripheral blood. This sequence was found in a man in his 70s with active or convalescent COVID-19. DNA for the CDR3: TGTGCCAGCAGCCCCCTGCCAGGGAACACCGGGGAGCTGTTTTTT. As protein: CASSPLPGNTGELFF.